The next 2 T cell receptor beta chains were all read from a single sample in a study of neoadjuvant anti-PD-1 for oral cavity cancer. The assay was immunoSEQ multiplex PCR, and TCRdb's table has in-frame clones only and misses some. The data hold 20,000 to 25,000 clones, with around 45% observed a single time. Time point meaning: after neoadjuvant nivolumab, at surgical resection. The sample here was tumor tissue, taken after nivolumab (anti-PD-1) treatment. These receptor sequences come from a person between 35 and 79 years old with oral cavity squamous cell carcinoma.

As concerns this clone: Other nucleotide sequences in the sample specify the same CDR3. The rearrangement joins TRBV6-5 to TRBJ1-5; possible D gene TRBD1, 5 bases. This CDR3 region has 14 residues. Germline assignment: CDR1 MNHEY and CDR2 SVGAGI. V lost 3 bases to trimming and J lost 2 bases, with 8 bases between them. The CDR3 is CASSYRGGNQPQHF. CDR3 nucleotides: TGTGCCAGCAGTTATCGGGGGGGCAATCAGCCCCAGCATTTT.

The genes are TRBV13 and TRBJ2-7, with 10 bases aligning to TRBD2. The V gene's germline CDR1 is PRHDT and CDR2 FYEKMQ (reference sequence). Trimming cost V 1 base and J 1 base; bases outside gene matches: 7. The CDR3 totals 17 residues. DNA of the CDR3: TGTGCCAGCAGCTTAGCGTCGGGACTAGCGCTTTCCTACGAGCAGTACTTC. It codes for CASSLASGLALSYEQYF.